Below, one TCR beta chain is given with its context. The entry originates in a study of T cell responses to AZD1222 COVID-19 vaccine. The method was immunoSEQ multiplex PCR; TCRdb's version includes in-frame clones alone and lacks a portion of them. The data show 150,000 to 200,000 clones, with 80% to 95% seen just once and roughly 2.2% held by the top ten. The V gene end was trimmed by 10 bases and the J gene end by 7 bases; junction bases not matched to a gene: 9. Germline V lookup: CDR1 SNHLY, CDR2 FYNNEI. The CDR3 contains 14 residues. The chain carries TRBV2 and TRBJ1-6; 8 bases are shared with TRBD1. The receptor's source is an adult in good health. The sequencing here drew on peripheral blood, taken on day 0 of AZD1222 vaccination. This CDR3 reads CATRRTGWNSPLHF. The CDR3 DNA follows: TGTGCCACTAGACGGACAGGGTGGAATTCACCCCTCCACTTT.